This record concerns one T cell receptor beta chain sequence. Its antigen is currently unknown. This CDR3 is also generated by other DNA sequences in the sample. This sample was included in a study of T cell responses to AZD1222 COVID-19 vaccine. Broader study findings: Baseline seropositives among AZD1222 recipients totaled only 5 to 7. Mostly white British, mostly female donors; authors suggested clonal diversity may be underestimated.

TCRdb keeps only in-frame clones here, not all; method: immunoSEQ multiplex PCR. The table has approximately 120,000 clones, around 87% seen once; the top ten hold 4.4%. This sample comprised peripheral blood, obtained 28 days after the second AZD1222 dose. This TCR derives from an adult who received the AZD1222 COVID-19 vaccine.

This CDR3 reads CASSLGLANTGELFF. The CDR3, as DNA: TGTGCCAGCAGCTTAGGCCTAGCGAACACCGGGGAGCTGTTTTTT. The chain recombines TRBV7-8 with TRBJ2-2; D call uncertain. The germline V gene encodes CDR1 SGHVS and CDR2 FQNEAQ. V lost 1 base, J lost 0 bases, and 6 bases lay in between. This CDR3 contains 15 residues.